Described below is a single TCR beta chain sequence and its context. Trimming shortened V by 2 bases and J by 0 bases, and 12 bases separated the two germline ends. CDR1 and CDR2 (germline): ENHRY, SYGVKD. The CDR3 is made up of 16 amino acids. Random hexamers were used to reverse transcribe roughly 0.5 to 1 ug of RNA. TCRdb analysed the immunoSEQ multiplex PCR reads with MiXCR anew, one entry per CDR3 protein. This sample yields 150,000 to 250,000 distinct CDR3 sequences, of which nearly 95% are seen a single time; around 0.085% belongs to the top ten. This record comes from a study of CD8 T cells in Susac syndrome.

V is TRBV10-3 and J is TRBJ2-3; D is possibly TRBD1 (6 bases). The source of this sequence is a human donor with multiple sclerosis. Sequencing used CD4+ T cells from PBMCs. CDR3 loop: CAISEAGVTSTDTQYF. The CDR3 nucleotides are TGTGCCATCAGTGAGGCAGGGGTTACTAGCACAGATACGCAGTATTTT.